Sequencing of this TCR beta chain was carried out in a study of shared clonotypes between healthy human individuals. Across the study: Aged between 18 and 49, the donors were two women and three men.

CDR3 length equals 13 residues. Trimming stripped 2 bases from V and 1 base from J, with 5 bases between. Germline V gene sequence: CDR1 MNHEY, CDR2 SMNVEV (reference sequence). The repertoire was sequenced with immunoSEQ multiplex PCR; TCRdb's copy has only in-frame clones and lacks some. The sample lists about half a million clones, around 73% seen once, with around 12% in the top ten. The rearrangement joins TRBV27 to TRBJ1-1; D ambiguous. Sample: PBMCs. The sequence was collected from a woman aged 40 to 50 in good health. Some clones in this sample may be carry-over from other donors' samples. The CDR3 bases are TGTGCCAGCAGTTTAAGGTCGAACACTGAAGCTTTCTTT. This gives the protein CASSLRSNTEAFF.